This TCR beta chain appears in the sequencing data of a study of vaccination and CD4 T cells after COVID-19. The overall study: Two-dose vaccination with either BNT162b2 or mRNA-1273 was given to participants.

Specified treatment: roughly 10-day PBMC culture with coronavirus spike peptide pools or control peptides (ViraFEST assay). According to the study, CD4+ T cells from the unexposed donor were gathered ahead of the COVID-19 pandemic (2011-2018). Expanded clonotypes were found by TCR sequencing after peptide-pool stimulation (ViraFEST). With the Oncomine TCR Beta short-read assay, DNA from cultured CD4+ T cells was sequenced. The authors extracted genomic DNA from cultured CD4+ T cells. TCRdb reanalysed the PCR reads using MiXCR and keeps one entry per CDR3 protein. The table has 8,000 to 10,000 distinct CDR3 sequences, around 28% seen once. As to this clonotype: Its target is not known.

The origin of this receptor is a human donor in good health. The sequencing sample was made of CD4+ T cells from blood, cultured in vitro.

CDR3 sequence: CASWGARNTEAFF. CDR3 coding DNA: TGTGCCAGCTGGGGGGCCCGAAACACTGAAGCTTTCTTT. The chain joins TRBV27 to TRBJ1-1; D perhaps matches TRBD1 (6 bases). The CDR3 contains 13 residues. Per the germline V gene, CDR1 is MNHEY and CDR2 is SMNVEV (reference sequence). V was shortened by 8 bases and J by 2 bases, with 12 bases between the two germline ends.